The clone carrying this T cell receptor beta chain was found many times. TCRdb re-called clones via MiXCR from the PCR reads. This sample has 60,000 or so clones, with about 3.8% found just once. Each patient came to thyroid surgery without any prior treatment (of any kind). The data stem from a study of metastatic and nonmetastatic thyroid tumors. Trimming removed 5 bases from V and 3 bases from J; junction bases left unmatched: 7. Germline CDR1 and CDR2: MNHEY and SMNVEV (reference sequence). The CDR3 totals 14 residues. The sequence derives from a female donor with papillary thyroid cancer or a benign thyroid nodule (not recorded which). Some clones in this sample may be carry-over from other donors' samples. The specimen sequenced was blood. The V and J genes are TRBV27 and TRBJ2-7; 7 nucleotides align to TRBD1. The CDR3 bases are TGTGCCAGCAGTCGGAGACAGGGTGACTACGAGCAGTACTTC. Protein sequence: CASSRRQGDYEQYF.